Listed below are T cell receptor beta chains from one sample, sequenced in a study of cytomegalovirus exposure and HLA in healthy donors. Using immunoSEQ multiplex PCR, the repertoire was profiled, and TCRdb retains in-frame clones only, with some absent. Seen here are 160,000 or so clones, around 73% observed once, and the top ten hold more than 1.4%. Sequenced input: PBMCs. These receptors came from a male donor in good health and CMV-seronegative. The conserved cysteine and the conserved F or W are not part of the CDR3 here. A D gene is named only where the DNA matches it firmly.

CDR3: ASSSSGEETQY; J: TRBJ2-5; D: TRBD2; V: TRBV6-6
CDR3: ASSGHSGGPNEKLF; J: TRBJ1-4; D: NA; V: TRBV9
CDR3: ASSPHSGGRASGEQY; J: TRBJ2-7; D: TRBD2; V: TRBV5-4
CDR3: ASSHSNYGYT; J: TRBJ1-2; D: NA; V: TRBV27
CDR3: ASPGLADQETQY; J: TRBJ2-5; D: TRBD2; V: TRBV2
CDR3: ASSIREGAGGYT; J: TRBJ1-2; D: TRBD1; V: TRBV19
CDR3: ASSVLAGATGELF; J: TRBJ2-2; D: TRBD2; V: TRBV19
CDR3: ASSFTQGALNTEAF; J: TRBJ1-1; D: TRBD1; V: TRBV28
CDR3: ASSGGEQASGQPQH; J: TRBJ1-5; D: NA; V: TRBV6-1
CDR3: ASSSAHFGNTIY; J: TRBJ1-3; D: NA; V: TRBV11-2
CDR3: ASSLDPYSNQPQH; J: TRBJ1-5; D: NA; V: TRBV5-1
CDR3: ASSSPSTGNTEAF; J: TRBJ1-1; D: NA; V: TRBV19
CDR3: ASSLTGQGFYEQY; J: TRBJ2-7; D: TRBD1; V: TRBV28
CDR3: ASSDHPAGGHNEKLF; J: TRBJ1-4; D: NA; V: TRBV25-1
CDR3: AITERTGEAGELF; J: TRBJ2-2; D: NA; V: TRBV10-3
CDR3: ASSVAGGLSSGNTIY; J: TRBJ1-3; D: NA; V: TRBV9
CDR3: ASSQGAASGTSTDTQY; J: TRBJ2-3; D: TRBD2; V: TRBV4-1
CDR3: ASSSPRSSGEETQY; J: TRBJ2-5; D: TRBD2; V: TRBV7-9
CDR3: ASSDSEVDTLYGYT; J: TRBJ1-2; D: NA; V: TRBV6-4
CDR3: ASSPPSGDTGELF; J: TRBJ2-2; D: TRBD2; V: TRBV7-2
CDR3: ASSANNRGLDYGYT; J: TRBJ1-2; D: TRBD1; V: TRBV2
CDR3: ASRNRDYPETQY; J: TRBJ2-5; D: NA; V: TRBV5-1
CDR3: SVFAGRSPGANVLT; J: TRBJ2-6; D: NA; V: TRBV29-1
CDR3: ASRRDRRETQY; J: TRBJ2-5; D: TRBD1; V: TRBV28
CDR3: ASSIDAGGPREQY; J: TRBJ2-7; D: TRBD2; V: TRBV19
CDR3: AWSVSGKGEAF; J: TRBJ1-1; D: NA; V: TRBV30
CDR3: ASSLGRGETSGWNTGELF; J: TRBJ2-2; D: TRBD2; V: TRBV27
CDR3: ASSLLTGMGTEAF; J: TRBJ1-1; D: NA; V: TRBV28
CDR3: ASSGGGPGQNIQY; J: TRBJ2-4; D: NA; V: TRBV9
CDR3: ASSVSGGIQETQY; J: TRBJ2-5; D: TRBD2; V: TRBV6-1
CDR3: ASSLVLGLAHEQF; J: TRBJ2-1; D: NA; V: TRBV5-1
CDR3: ASSAGQGNTDTQY; J: TRBJ2-3; D: TRBD1; V: TRBV6-1
CDR3: ASSAGTTTYNEQF; J: TRBJ2-1; D: TRBD2; V: TRBV9
CDR3: ASSDRDTGELF; J: TRBJ2-2; D: NA; V: TRBV6-1
CDR3: ASSYSAGYEQY; J: TRBJ2-7; D: NA; V: TRBV6-5
CDR3: ASSFRQGATTEAF; J: TRBJ1-1; D: TRBD1; V: TRBV7-2
CDR3: ASSLYGRGVTGELF; J: TRBJ2-2; D: TRBD2; V: TRBV7-2
CDR3: ASSINRGINQPQH; J: TRBJ1-5; D: NA; V: TRBV19
CDR3: ASSPGTGTGYT; J: TRBJ1-2; D: TRBD1; V: TRBV4-3
CDR3: ASSETTGNNEQF; J: TRBJ2-1; D: NA; V: TRBV2
CDR3: ASSLALGGSSYNEQF; J: TRBJ2-1; D: NA; V: TRBV5-4
CDR3: ASSSSGGRADTQY; J: TRBJ2-3; D: TRBD2; V: TRBV7-2
CDR3: ASSLERGRDTQY; J: TRBJ2-3; D: TRBD2; V: TRBV5-1
CDR3: ASSLLGVPEAF; J: TRBJ1-1; D: NA; V: TRBV5-5
CDR3: ASSLGRDTYNEQF; J: TRBJ2-1; D: NA; V: TRBV7-2
CDR3: ASLSGTREQY; J: TRBJ2-7; D: NA; V: TRBV6-6
CDR3: ASSLDYGYEQY; J: TRBJ2-7; D: NA; V: TRBV27
CDR3: ASSTGGIGQY; J: TRBJ2-7; D: TRBD1; V: TRBV11-2
CDR3: ASTSGPVNTEAF; J: TRBJ1-1; D: NA; V: TRBV28
CDR3: ASSLNRVTEAF; J: TRBJ1-1; D: NA; V: TRBV5-6
CDR3: ASGRDLEETQY; J: TRBJ2-5; D: NA; V: TRBV6-5
CDR3: ASSIADREHQPQH; J: TRBJ1-5; D: TRBD1; V: TRBV19
CDR3: ASSLKGGETEAF; J: TRBJ1-1; D: NA; V: TRBV5-4
CDR3: ASSPGGGLNKY; J: TRBJ2-7; D: NA; V: TRBV5-1
CDR3: ASSLVGAQGEGYT; J: TRBJ1-2; D: NA; V: TRBV28